This TCR beta chain was identified in a study of shared clonotypes between healthy human individuals. The CDR3 loop spans 14 amino acids. Trimming removed 10 bases at V and 2 bases at J, with 18 bases between. The germline CDR1 and CDR2 sequences are ENHRY and SYGVKD. Study outcomes and limitations: Among non-shared clonotypes, generation probabilities were lower than among those shared by all four donors. Across several donors, naive CD4 shared around 5.3%, naive CD8 approximately 3.5%, memory CD4 2% to 2.5%, memory CD8 about 0.4%.

Deep was the level used in running the assay. Assay: immunoSEQ multiplex PCR; the TCRdb copy retains only in-frame clones and omits some. This table holds approximately 1.1 million clones, 78% found once. Splitting of CD4+ cells produced CD45RA+ naive and CD45RA-negative memory subsets. Remarks on this clone: Its antigen is unknown.

This sequence originates from a man younger than 35 in good health. Some clones in this sample may be carry-over from other donors' samples. The sequenced material came from memory CD4+ T cells from PBMCs. The sample's subset: CD45RA-negative fraction. The rearrangement uses TRBV10-3 and TRBJ2-7, with a tentative D call TRBD2 (7 bases). CDR3 coding DNA: TGTGCCACCGAAGGGGGGCGGGAGCCCTACGAGCAGTACTTC. Translation gives CATEGGREPYEQYF.